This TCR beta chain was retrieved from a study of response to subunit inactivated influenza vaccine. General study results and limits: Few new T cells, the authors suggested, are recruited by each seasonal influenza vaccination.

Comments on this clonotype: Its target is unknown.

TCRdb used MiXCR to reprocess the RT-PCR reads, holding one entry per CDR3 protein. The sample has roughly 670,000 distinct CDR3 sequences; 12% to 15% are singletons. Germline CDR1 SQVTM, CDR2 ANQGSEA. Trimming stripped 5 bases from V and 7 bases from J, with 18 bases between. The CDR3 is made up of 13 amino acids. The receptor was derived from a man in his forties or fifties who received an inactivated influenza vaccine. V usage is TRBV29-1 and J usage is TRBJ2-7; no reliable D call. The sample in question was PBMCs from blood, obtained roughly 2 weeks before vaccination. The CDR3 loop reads CSVTPGGVEEQYF. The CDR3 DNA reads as TGCAGCGTTACCCCGGGTGGGGTCGAGGAGCAGTACTTC.